This T cell receptor beta chain was identified in a study of T cells after yellow fever vaccination (dated by TCRdb to about 2019). About the study as a whole: The SMART-Seq v4 Ultra Low Input RNA kit was used to prepare libraries from fractions with low cell numbers. Bulk TCR alpha and beta repertoires were sequenced longitudinally to track T-cell clones before and after primary and booster YFV17D yellow fever vaccination. The cohort comprised two healthy male donors, one aged 18 to 30 and one aged 30 to 39 years. Blood was drawn at multiple timepoints before and after primary and secondary immunization, with bulk PBMC replicates and cell subsets isolated. General study outcomes and caveats: Only a couple of donors were included in the study, so the extent to which the findings can be generalized is limited. A small share of clonotypes occurred in both CD4 and CD8 compartments, likely arising from convergent recombination. Most clones expanded after primary vaccination were re-detected after the booster (around 96% of CD4 and around 88% of CD8), suggesting broad memory maintenance. FACS-sorted repertoires could contain abundant contaminating clonotypes from the bulk population, so computational filtering was required. Compared with the primary T-cell response, the secondary T-cell response was weaker but faster, peaking on day 5 rather than day 15.

In regard to this clonotype: The specificity of this receptor is unknown. No base quality information exists; no much larger clone differs at one position.

Instrument on record: Illumina NovaSeq 6000. TCR cDNA was synthesized by 5'RACE template switching, through which a universal primer site and unique molecular identifiers were introduced. Priming for cDNA synthesis came from both the TCR alpha and TCR beta constant segments. Libraries were amplified in two PCR steps, with sample barcodes and sequencing adapters added in the second step. Libraries were sequenced on Illumina HiSeq 2500 (2x100 bp) or NovaSeq (2x150 bp). On the study's bioinformatics: Reads were demultiplexed and collapsed into UMI consensus sequences with MIGEC, and V(D)J alignment was performed with MiXCR. Clonotypes responding to the vaccine were identified with edgeR on replicate PBMC samples, with the criteria of FDR below 0.01 and a log2 fold change above 5 up to day 15. Each bulk clonotype was labeled CD4 or CD8 based on which sequenced repertoire, CD4 or CD8, contained the clonotype at higher abundance. TCRdb passed the public sequencing reads through fastp at Q25 and MiXCR, retaining productive beta sequences. Duplicate CDR3 protein sequences are folded into a single record with the most common DNA and genes. TCRdb's processing, not the authors' own work, is the source of the V and J calls. The sample includes about 330,000 distinct CDR3 sequences, with 4.1% observed a single time. The ten top clones hold 20% to 25% of the sample.

Via the germline V gene (reference sequence), CDR1 is DFQATT and CDR2 SNEGSKA. Measured from the cysteine to the phenylalanine, the CDR3 is 12 residues long. The kept DNA is CDR3 alone, 36 bases in frame from the first base. V is pared back by 6 bases and J by 2 bases, with 9 bases lying between the germline termini. The treatment or condition label here, explained by the study, means: live attenuated yellow fever vaccine strain. Two biological replicates of bulk PBMCs were collected at each blood-draw timepoint. A standard Ficoll-Paque protocol was used to isolate PBMCs from peripheral blood. TriZol was used to extract RNA from bulk PBMCs, CD4 and CD8 fractions, and dextramer-positive and dextramer-negative fractions.

The receptor chain draws on TRBV20-1 and TRBJ2-3; D gene: possibly TRBD1, on 5 matching bases. This TCR was sampled from a young man who received the YFV17D yellow fever vaccine. The material sequenced was PBMCs, taken 5 days after the yellow fever booster vaccination. The CDR3 reads CSAIGDTDTQYF. The nucleotides are TGCAGTGCCATAGGGGACACAGATACGCAGTATTTT.